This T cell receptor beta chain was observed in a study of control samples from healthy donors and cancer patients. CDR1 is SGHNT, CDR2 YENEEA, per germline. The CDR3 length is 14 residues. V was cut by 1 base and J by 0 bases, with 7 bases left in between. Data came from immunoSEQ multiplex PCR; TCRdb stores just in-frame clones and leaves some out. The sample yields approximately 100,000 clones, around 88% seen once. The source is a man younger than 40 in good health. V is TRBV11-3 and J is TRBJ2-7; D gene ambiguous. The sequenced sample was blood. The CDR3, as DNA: TGTGCCAGCAGCTTAGGTCCGGACTCCTACGAGCAGTACTTC. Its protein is CASSLGPDSYEQYF.